A selection of T cell receptor beta chains follows, all from one sample in a study of OX40 agonist ivuxolimab in advanced cancers. Assay used: immunoSEQ multiplex PCR; TCRdb lists only in-frame clones, some missing. Of 80,000 or so clones in the sample, 90% are singletons; the top ten hold 1.5% to 2%. The specimen comprised CD4+ or CD8+ T cells sorted from blood, sampled in a trial of the OX40 agonist ivuxolimab. These receptors all stem from an adult with an advanced solid tumor such as melanoma, head and neck, liver or kidney cancer. Both conserved end residues are part of each CDR3. Fields, in order: D gene, V gene, clone size, J gene, CDR3 protein, CDR3 DNA. D genes are given only for firm matches. Clone size is not always given. Where it is, it says once, few, many or a class for expanded clones.

d_gene: TRBD2; v_gene: TRBV7-2; abundance: NA; j_gene: TRBJ2-2; CDR3aa: CASSSLAGASLGELFF; CDR3nt: TGTGCCAGCAGCTCATTAGCGGGGGCTTCATTAGGGGAGCTGTTTTTT
d_gene: TRBD1; v_gene: TRBV6-5; abundance: NA; j_gene: TRBJ1-2; CDR3aa: CASSRQGGGYTF; CDR3nt: TGTGCCAGCAGTCGACAGGGGGGAGGCTACACCTTC
d_gene: NA; v_gene: TRBV21-1; abundance: NA; j_gene: TRBJ1-4; CDR3aa: CASSPRGTLNEKLFF; CDR3nt: TGTGCCAGCAGCCCCCGGGGCACCCTTAATGAAAAACTGTTTTTT
d_gene: NA; v_gene: TRBV11-2; abundance: NA; j_gene: TRBJ2-6; CDR3aa: CASSFGSGANVLTF; CDR3nt: TGTGCCAGCAGCTTTGGATCTGGGGCCAACGTCCTGACTTTC
d_gene: TRBD1; v_gene: TRBV7-8; abundance: NA; j_gene: TRBJ1-6; CDR3aa: CASSLNRGDSPLHF; CDR3nt: TGTGCCAGCAGCTTAAACAGGGGCGATTCACCCCTCCACTTT
d_gene: TRBD2; v_gene: TRBV28; abundance: NA; j_gene: TRBJ2-3; CDR3aa: CAARGGADTQYF; CDR3nt: TGTGCCGCCCGGGGGGGGGCAGATACGCAGTATTTT
d_gene: TRBD2; v_gene: TRBV4-1; abundance: NA; j_gene: TRBJ2-7; CDR3aa: CASSQEGAGFYEQYF; CDR3nt: TGCGCCAGCAGCCAAGAAGGAGCGGGGTTCTACGAGCAGTACTTC
d_gene: NA; v_gene: TRBV28; abundance: NA; j_gene: TRBJ1-2; CDR3aa: CASSSGGGVDYGYTF; CDR3nt: TGTGCCAGCAGTTCCGGGGGGGGCGTTGACTATGGCTACACCTTC
d_gene: NA; v_gene: TRBV6-6; abundance: NA; j_gene: TRBJ1-2; CDR3aa: CASSYRDTHYGYTF; CDR3nt: TGTGCCAGCAGTTACCGGGACACTCACTATGGCTACACCTTC
d_gene: NA; v_gene: TRBV13; abundance: NA; j_gene: TRBJ2-2; CDR3aa: CAAQDRNTGELFF; CDR3nt: TGTGCCGCCCAGGACAGGAACACCGGGGAGCTGTTTTTT
d_gene: NA; v_gene: TRBV5-1; abundance: once; j_gene: TRBJ2-7; CDR3aa: CASSLVAGAGYEQYF; CDR3nt: TGCGCCAGCAGCTTGGTGGCGGGGGCGGGGTACGAGCAGTACTTC
d_gene: TRBD1; v_gene: TRBV5-4; abundance: NA; j_gene: TRBJ2-1; CDR3aa: CASSPGTGVQNEQFF; CDR3nt: TGTGCCAGCAGCCCCGGGACAGGGGTGCAGAATGAGCAGTTCTTC
d_gene: TRBD1; v_gene: TRBV5-4; abundance: NA; j_gene: TRBJ2-7; CDR3aa: CASSRRDSYEQYF; CDR3nt: TGTGCCAGCAGTCGACGGGACAGCTACGAGCAGTACTTC
d_gene: NA; v_gene: TRBV6-6; abundance: NA; j_gene: TRBJ2-3; CDR3aa: CASSGADITDTQYF; CDR3nt: TGTGCCAGCAGTGGGGCCGATATAACAGATACGCAGTATTTT
d_gene: TRBD2; v_gene: TRBV2; abundance: NA; j_gene: TRBJ2-2; CDR3aa: CASRDWTSGMNGELFF; CDR3nt: TGTGCCAGCAGGGACTGGACTAGCGGGATGAACGGGGAGCTGTTTTTT
d_gene: NA; v_gene: TRBV11-2; abundance: few; j_gene: TRBJ2-3; CDR3aa: CASSLGYDTQYF; CDR3nt: TGTGCCAGCAGCTTAGGGTATGATACGCAGTATTTT
d_gene: NA; v_gene: TRBV7-9; abundance: once; j_gene: TRBJ2-7; CDR3aa: CASSLLASYSYEQYF; CDR3nt: TGTGCCAGCAGCTTACTAGCGAGCTACTCCTACGAGCAGTACTTC
d_gene: TRBD1; v_gene: TRBV6-5; abundance: NA; j_gene: TRBJ2-3; CDR3aa: CASSYDRGLLVDTQYF; CDR3nt: TGTGCCAGCAGTTACGACAGGGGCCTTTTAGTGGATACGCAGTATTTT
d_gene: NA; v_gene: TRBV7-2; abundance: NA; j_gene: TRBJ1-2; CDR3aa: CASSFISEYGYTF; CDR3nt: TGTGCCAGCAGCTTTATTTCCGAGTATGGCTACACCTTC
d_gene: TRBD2; v_gene: TRBV11-2; abundance: NA; j_gene: TRBJ2-1; CDR3aa: CASSLVLAGPGKFF; CDR3nt: TGTGCCAGCAGCTTAGTACTAGCGGGGCCAGGAAAGTTCTTC
d_gene: TRBD2; v_gene: TRBV15; abundance: NA; j_gene: TRBJ2-3; CDR3aa: CATSRDLAGGTDTQYF; CDR3nt: TGTGCCACCAGCAGAGACCTAGCGGGAGGCACAGATACGCAGTATTTT
d_gene: NA; v_gene: TRBV10-3; abundance: NA; j_gene: TRBJ2-5; CDR3aa: CAISESQETQYF; CDR3nt: TGTGCCATCAGTGAGTCGCAAGAGACCCAGTACTTC
d_gene: NA; v_gene: TRBV5-1; abundance: once; j_gene: TRBJ1-1; CDR3aa: CASSFGDTEAFF; CDR3nt: TGCGCCAGCAGTTTCGGAGACACTGAAGCTTTCTTT
d_gene: NA; v_gene: TRBV2; abundance: NA; j_gene: TRBJ2-2; CDR3aa: CASSESRAGNTGELFF; CDR3nt: TGTGCCAGCAGTGAAAGTCGGGCAGGGAACACCGGGGAGCTGTTTTTT
d_gene: TRBD1; v_gene: TRBV5-1; abundance: NA; j_gene: TRBJ2-7; CDR3aa: CASSSHSGTGGLEQYF; CDR3nt: TGCGCCAGCAGCTCGCATTCCGGGACAGGGGGCTTAGAGCAGTACTTC
d_gene: TRBD1; v_gene: TRBV5-5; abundance: NA; j_gene: TRBJ1-2; CDR3aa: CASSLGQGEGGGYTF; CDR3nt: TGTGCCAGCAGCTTAGGACAGGGCGAAGGAGGTGGCTACACCTTC
d_gene: NA; v_gene: TRBV18; abundance: NA; j_gene: TRBJ2-3; CDR3aa: CASSPTKRLDTQYF; CDR3nt: TGTGCCAGCTCACCAACCAAAAGGTTGGATACGCAGTATTTT
d_gene: TRBD2; v_gene: TRBV5-1; abundance: NA; j_gene: TRBJ2-1; CDR3aa: CASSQTSGNYNEQFF; CDR3nt: TGCGCCAGCAGCCAGACTAGCGGGAACTACAATGAGCAGTTCTTC
d_gene: NA; v_gene: TRBV7-9; abundance: NA; j_gene: TRBJ1-2; CDR3aa: CASSPDRGYGYTF; CDR3nt: TGTGCCAGCAGCCCCGACAGAGGATATGGCTACACCTTC
d_gene: NA; v_gene: TRBV28; abundance: NA; j_gene: TRBJ1-3; CDR3aa: CASSLGQPLSGNTIYF; CDR3nt: TGTGCCAGCAGTTTAGGGCAACCGCTCTCTGGAAACACCATATATTTT
d_gene: TRBD2; v_gene: TRBV7-8; abundance: NA; j_gene: TRBJ2-3; CDR3aa: CASSPLAGGRLLLPDF; CDR3nt: TGTGCCAGCAGCCCGTTAGCGGGGGGCCGCCTCTTACTCCCGGATTTT
d_gene: NA; v_gene: TRBV10-3; abundance: NA; j_gene: TRBJ2-3; CDR3aa: CAISVGTDTQYF; CDR3nt: TGTGCCATCAGTGTGGGCACAGATACGCAGTATTTT
d_gene: NA; v_gene: TRBV7-2; abundance: NA; j_gene: TRBJ2-7; CDR3aa: CASSLYYEQYF; CDR3nt: TGTGCCAGCAGCCTTTACTACGAGCAGTACTTC
d_gene: NA; v_gene: TRBV27; abundance: NA; j_gene: TRBJ1-1; CDR3aa: CASRGTGIVTEAFF; CDR3nt: TGTGCCAGCAGAGGAACAGGGATTGTCACTGAAGCTTTCTTT
d_gene: NA; v_gene: TRBV27; abundance: NA; j_gene: TRBJ1-2; CDR3aa: CASSGGGLVGGYTF; CDR3nt: TGTGCCAGCAGTGGCGGGGGCCTCGTCGGAGGCTACACCTTC
d_gene: NA; v_gene: TRBV6-6; abundance: NA; j_gene: TRBJ2-7; CDR3aa: CASSYQGMYEQYF; CDR3nt: TGTGCCAGCAGTTATCAAGGGATGTACGAGCAGTACTTC
d_gene: NA; v_gene: TRBV6-6; abundance: NA; j_gene: TRBJ2-6; CDR3aa: CASSPQSLSGANVLTF; CDR3nt: TGTGCCAGCAGCCCCCAGAGCCTCTCTGGGGCCAACGTCCTGACTTTC
d_gene: TRBD2; v_gene: TRBV19; abundance: NA; j_gene: TRBJ2-1; CDR3aa: CASSPGTSGINEQFF; CDR3nt: TGTGCCAGTAGCCCCGGGACTAGCGGGATCAATGAGCAGTTCTTC
d_gene: TRBD2; v_gene: TRBV15; abundance: NA; j_gene: TRBJ2-7; CDR3aa: CATSRQRERFSSQYF; CDR3nt: TGTGCCACCAGCAGACAGCGGGAGAGATTCTCTAGCCAGTACTTC
d_gene: NA; v_gene: TRBV7-9; abundance: NA; j_gene: TRBJ2-5; CDR3aa: CASSLLTLQGLSETQYF; CDR3nt: TGTGCCAGCAGCTTACTTACCTTACAGGGTCTGAGTGAGACCCAGTACTTC
d_gene: TRBD1; v_gene: TRBV15; abundance: NA; j_gene: TRBJ2-2; CDR3aa: CATSPWRGQGTTGELFF; CDR3nt: TGTGCCACCAGCCCCTGGCGGGGACAGGGGACCACCGGGGAGCTGTTTTTT
d_gene: NA; v_gene: TRBV18; abundance: NA; j_gene: TRBJ1-5; CDR3aa: CASSPPGTGNQPQHF; CDR3nt: TGTGCCAGCTCACCACCAGGGACGGGCAATCAGCCCCAGCATTTT
d_gene: NA; v_gene: TRBV5-6; abundance: NA; j_gene: TRBJ2-3; CDR3aa: CASSLVQGTDTQYF; CDR3nt: TGTGCCAGCAGCTTGGTACAGGGAACAGATACGCAGTATTTT
d_gene: NA; v_gene: TRBV25-1; abundance: once; j_gene: TRBJ1-5; CDR3aa: CASSEFGFNQPQHF; CDR3nt: TGTGCCAGCAGTGAATTCGGCTTCAATCAGCCCCAGCATTTT
d_gene: TRBD1; v_gene: TRBV29-1; abundance: NA; j_gene: TRBJ1-2; CDR3aa: CSVPTGRSYGGYTF; CDR3nt: TGCAGCGTTCCGACAGGGCGGTCTTATGGTGGCTACACCTTC